This is a list of T cell receptor beta chains from one sample in a study of shared clonotypes between healthy human individuals. Measured with immunoSEQ multiplex PCR; TCRdb has only the in-frame clones, and not every one. The table has hundreds of thousands of clones, roughly 96% seen once. Sequencing was done on a sample of naive CD8+ T cells sorted from blood. These receptors were collected from a woman aged 25 to 39 in good health. Both conserved end residues are part of each CDR3. A D gene is named only where the DNA matches it firmly. The listing skips clone size in some rows; elsewhere it reads once, few, many or a size class.

>TRBV9|TRBJ1-5|NA|NA
TGTGCCAGCAGCGCCCATAGCAATCAGCCCCAGCATTTT
CASSAHSNQPQHF
>TRBV4-1|TRBJ2-3|NA|NA
TGCGCCAGCAGCCAAATTAAAGAAGATACGCAGTATTTT
CASSQIKEDTQYF
>TRBV28|TRBJ2-2|NA|NA
TGTGCCAGCAGTTTATTGTGGAACACCGGGGAGCTGTTTTTT
CASSLLWNTGELFF
>TRBV18|TRBJ2-5|TRBD1|NA
TGTGCCAGCTCACCCGAAGGATGGGACAGGGGTCCTAGAGAGACCCAGTACTTC
CASSPEGWDRGPRETQYF
>TRBV4-1|TRBJ2-7|TRBD2|NA
TGCGCCAGCAGCCGAACTAGCGGGGATACCTACGAGCAGTACTTC
CASSRTSGDTYEQYF
>TRBV11-2|TRBJ2-7|NA|NA
TGTGCCAGCAGCTTAGATCTGCGTAGCGTAGGGGAGCAGTACTTC
CASSLDLRSVGEQYF
>TRBV29-1|TRBJ2-7|TRBD2|NA
TGCAGCGTTGAACTAGCGGGAGGGTTTGACTACGAGCAGTACTTC
CSVELAGGFDYEQYF
>TRBV28|TRBJ1-2|TRBD1|NA
TGTGCCAGCAGGCCCGGGACAGGGGGTTATCCGCTCTATGGCTACACCTTC
CASRPGTGGYPLYGYTF
>TRBV7-2|TRBJ2-1|TRBD1|NA
TGTGCCAGCATCCCAGGGGACAGGAGAGACAATGAGCAGTTCTTC
CASIPGDRRDNEQFF
>TRBV6-4|TRBJ2-3|TRBD1|NA
TGTGCCAGCAGTGAGGACAGGTTGACTAGCACAGATACGCAGTATTTT
CASSEDRLTSTDTQYF
>TRBV14|TRBJ2-5|NA|NA
TGTGCCAGCAGCCAAGATCCCTTTGGCACGGAGACCCAGTACTTC
CASSQDPFGTETQYF
>TRBV5-6|TRBJ1-1|NA|NA
TGTGCCAGCAGCTTGAAATCCCGAGGCCCTGAAGCTTTCTTT
CASSLKSRGPEAFF
>TRBV27|TRBJ2-1|NA|once
TGTGCCAGCAGTTCCGGGACCCTGAGGTTCTTC
CASSSGTLRFF
>TRBV7-9|TRBJ2-1|TRBD2|NA
TGTGCCAGCAGCTCTACACTAGCGGTCTCAGAGGAGGAGCAGTTCTTC
CASSSTLAVSEEEQFF
>TRBV11-2|TRBJ2-7|NA|NA
TGTGCCAGCAGCTTAATCACCTACGAGCAGTACTTC
CASSLITYEQYF
>TRBV13|TRBJ2-7|TRBD2|NA
TGTGCCAGCAGCCAGAGGAAGCGCGGGAGGGTCGAGCAGTACTTC
CASSQRKRGRVEQYF
>TRBV2|TRBJ2-2|NA|NA
TGTGCCAGCAGTGAAGGGCAGGGGAAGGAGGACGGGGAGCTGTTTTTT
CASSEGQGKEDGELFF
>TRBV25-1|TRBJ2-2|NA|NA
TGTGCCAGCAGTGAATTAGCTAACACCGGGGAGCTGTTTTTT
CASSELANTGELFF
>TRBV27|TRBJ2-7|TRBD1|NA
TGTGCCAGCAGTTTCCCTAAGGGACAGGGGACCTACGAGCAGTACTTC
CASSFPKGQGTYEQYF
>TRBV27|TRBJ2-2|NA|NA
TGTGCCAGCAGCCCGACAGGGAACACCGGGGAGCTGTTTTTT
CASSPTGNTGELFF
>TRBV9|TRBJ2-1|NA|NA
TGTGCCAGCAGCGTCAGTTACGGGACACTCTACAATGAGCAGTTCTTC
CASSVSYGTLYNEQFF
>TRBV29-1|TRBJ2-7|TRBD2|NA
TGCAGCGTTGCTGGCGGGAGGGCCAGAGACGAGCAGTACTTC
CSVAGGRARDEQYF
>TRBV6-1|TRBJ2-7|NA|NA
TGTGCCAGCAGTGAAGCCGATTTCTACGAGCAGTACTTC
CASSEADFYEQYF
>TRBV19|TRBJ1-1|NA|NA
TGTGCCAGTAGTATATTTCGGGGGCGAAACACTGAAGCTTTCTTT
CASSIFRGRNTEAFF
>TRBV7-9|TRBJ1-5|NA|NA
TGTGCCAGCAGCAACACGTTTGAGGTTGGTCAGCCCCAGCATTTT
CASSNTFEVGQPQHF
>TRBV5-1|TRBJ2-4|TRBD1|NA
TGCGCCAGCAGCTTCGACAGGGGGAAAAACATTCAGTACTTC
CASSFDRGKNIQYF
>TRBV11-2|TRBJ1-5|NA|NA
TGTGCCAGCAGCTCCGGTGGGGATAGCAATCAGCCCCAGCATTTT
CASSSGGDSNQPQHF
>TRBV25-1|TRBJ2-1|TRBD1|NA
TGTGCCAGCAGTGAATACGACAGGGGGGCCTACAATGAGCAGTTCTTC
CASSEYDRGAYNEQFF
>TRBV11-1|TRBJ2-7|NA|NA
TGTGCCAGCAGCTTAGGGATTAACCGCTACGAGCAGTACTTC
CASSLGINRYEQYF
>TRBV2|TRBJ2-7|NA|once
TGTGCCAGCAGTGAAGGGGTTCGTTTAGACGAGCAGTACTTC
CASSEGVRLDEQYF
>TRBV27|TRBJ2-7|NA|NA
TGTGCCAGCACCGAAAGGTGGGGATCCTACGAGCAGTACTTC
CASTERWGSYEQYF
>TRBV27|TRBJ2-3|NA|NA
TGTGCCAGCAGTTTTGGTTGGAGCACAGATACGCAGTATTTT
CASSFGWSTDTQYF
>TRBV2|TRBJ2-7|TRBD1|NA
TGTGCCAGCGAAGGGACAGGGCCTTCCTACGAGCAGTACTTC
CASEGTGPSYEQYF
>TRBV19|TRBJ1-2|NA|NA
TGTGCCAGTAGTATAGAACCCCTTCCACGACAGTATGGCTACACCTTC
CASSIEPLPRQYGYTF
>TRBV4-1|TRBJ1-5|NA|once
TGCGCCAGCAGCCTGGGGCAGGGAGGCAATCAGCCCCAGCATTTT
CASSLGQGGNQPQHF
>TRBV11-2|TRBJ2-1|NA|NA
TGTGCCAGCAGCCCAGGGGGGCAGATCTACAATGAGCAGTTCTTC
CASSPGGQIYNEQFF